Below, 10 T cell receptor beta chains from the same sample are listed, as sequenced in a study of beta chain bispecific antibodies for T cell cancers. TCRdb redid the calling of the 5' RACE reads with MiXCR, one entry per CDR3 protein. The table shows 20,000 to 25,000 distinct CDR3 sequences, with less than 3% occurring only once. Expansion lasted roughly three days, with either anti-CD3 antibody OKT3 or CD3/CD28 beads. General observations from the study: Normal T cells contributed less of the targeted TRBV signal than the leukemia cells did.

For these receptors, no antigen is known. The sample taken for sequencing was healthy donor T cells cultured with leukemia cells. The source is a human donor in good health. Some clones in this sample may be carry-over from other donors' samples.

V is TRBV19 and J is TRBJ2-1; possibly TRBD1 for D (6 bases). V was pared by 2 bases and J by 9 bases, with 11 bases between. Germline CDR1 reads LNHDA; CDR2 reads SQIVND (reference sequence). The CDR3 is 13 residues long. The CDR3 loop reads CASSIYLGGEQFF. The CDR3, as DNA: TGTGCCAGTAGTATATACTTAGGGGGTGAGCAGTTCTTC.

This clonotype has a count of ten or more. The CDR3 spells CSPSFGRNYEQYF. The CDR3 DNA reads TGCAGCCCGAGCTTCGGCAGAAACTACGAGCAGTACTTC. V is TRBV20-1 and J is TRBJ2-7, with D unresolved. There are 13 residues in the CDR3. Germline V gene data show CDR1 as DFQATT and CDR2 as SNEGSKA (reference sequence).

This clonotype was detected ten times or more. This rearrangement joins TRBV19 to TRBJ1-2, with a possible D match to TRBD1 (5 bases). The CDR3 length is 14 residues. V dropped 5 bases and J dropped 4 bases, with 14 bases sitting between them. In germline, CDR1 is LNHDA, CDR2 SQIVND (reference sequence). The CDR3 DNA reads as TGTGCCAGTAGTCCCGGGACTGCCTTCTATGGCTACACCTTC. Translated, it gives CASSPGTAFYGYTF.

This clonotype was seen at least ten times. V usage is TRBV28 and J usage is TRBJ2-7, with TRBD2 matching over 12 bases. Trimming cost V 6 bases and J 5 bases; bases outside gene matches: 5. Looked up from germline, CDR1 is MDHEN and CDR2 is SYDVKM. The CDR3 consists of 14 residues. This CDR3 is CASSLAGGTNEQYF. CDR3 sequence (DNA): TGTGCCAGCAGCCTAGCGGGGGGGACGAACGAGCAGTACTTC.

In its sample, this clonotype was seen many times. This chain joins TRBV7-3 and TRBJ2-5; a weak D match, TRBD2 (5 bases). This CDR3 contains 16 residues. Looked up from germline, CDR1 is SGHTA and CDR2 is FQGTGA. V lost 2 bases to trimming and J lost 1 base, with 14 bases between them. As DNA, the CDR3 is TGTGCCAGCAGCTTATTAGGAGGTCCCTCCCAAGAGACCCAGTACTTC. Translation gives CASSLLGGPSQETQYF.

This clonotype is classed as medium-sized (0.01 to 0.1%). This chain connects TRBV5-1 to TRBJ2-1; TRBD2 aligns across 11 bases. From germline, CDR1 is SGHRS and CDR2 YFSETQ. V lost 4 bases, J lost 2 bases, and 2 bases stayed unmatched. This CDR3 is built from 15 residues. CDR3 amino acids: CASSLSGGAYNEQFF. In DNA, the CDR3 is TGCGCCAGCAGCCTTAGCGGGGGGGCCTACAATGAGCAGTTCTTC.

This clonotype came up many times. The chain has TRBV6-5 and TRBJ2-1; no reliable D call. The CDR3 length is 12 residues. V lost 5 bases, J lost 5 bases, and 7 bases lay in between. Germline values: CDR1 MNHEY, CDR2 SVGAGI. The CDR3 DNA reads as TGTGCCAGCAGTAACTTGAACAATGAGCAGTTCTTC. Encoded protein: CASSNLNNEQFF.

This clonotype was counted many times. J is TRBJ1-1 and V is TRBV6-5; D is unresolved. V lost 5 bases to trimming and J lost 5 bases, with 15 bases between them. The germline gives CDR1 MNHEY, CDR2 SVGAGI. The length of the CDR3 is 14 residues. Written as DNA, the CDR3 is TGTGCCAGCAGTATGACCCAGATTGGGACTGAAGCTTTCTTT. It encodes CASSMTQIGTEAFF.

This sequence joins TRBV3-1 and TRBJ2-3; a possible D gene is TRBD2 (6 bases). The germline CDR1 and CDR2 sequences are LGHDT and YNNKEL (reference sequence). Trimming removed 4 bases at V and 2 bases at J, with 13 bases between. This CDR3 has 15 residues. Written as DNA, the CDR3 is TGTGCCAGCAGCCCCCGGGACTCCTTCACAGATACGCAGTATTTT. This encodes CASSPRDSFTDTQYF.

This clonotype was detected many times. The J gene is TRBJ2-5, the V gene TRBV5-1; TRBD2 matches at 8 bases. The length of the CDR3 is 15 residues. Germline assignment: CDR1 SGHRS and CDR2 YFSETQ. With 4 bases clipped from V and 5 bases from J, the junction kept 10 bases outside the gene matches. The CDR3 loop is CASSMGLGAGETQYF. In DNA, the CDR3 is TGCGCCAGCAGCATGGGACTAGGCGCCGGGGAGACCCAGTACTTC.